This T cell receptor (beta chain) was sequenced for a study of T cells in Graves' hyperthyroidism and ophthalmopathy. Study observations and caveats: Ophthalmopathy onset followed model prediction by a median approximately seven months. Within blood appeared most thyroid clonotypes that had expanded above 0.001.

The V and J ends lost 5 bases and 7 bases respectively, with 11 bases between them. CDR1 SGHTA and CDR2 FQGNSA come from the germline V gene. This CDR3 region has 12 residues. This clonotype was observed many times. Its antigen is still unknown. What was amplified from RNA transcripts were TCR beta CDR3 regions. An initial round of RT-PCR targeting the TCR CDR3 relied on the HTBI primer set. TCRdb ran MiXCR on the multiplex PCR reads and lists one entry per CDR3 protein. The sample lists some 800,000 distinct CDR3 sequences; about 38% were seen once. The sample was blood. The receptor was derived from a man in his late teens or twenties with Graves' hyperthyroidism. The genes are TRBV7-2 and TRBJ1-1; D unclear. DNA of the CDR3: TGTGCCAGCAGCCTAGACGGAGGTGAAGCTTTCTTT. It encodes CASSLDGGEAFF.